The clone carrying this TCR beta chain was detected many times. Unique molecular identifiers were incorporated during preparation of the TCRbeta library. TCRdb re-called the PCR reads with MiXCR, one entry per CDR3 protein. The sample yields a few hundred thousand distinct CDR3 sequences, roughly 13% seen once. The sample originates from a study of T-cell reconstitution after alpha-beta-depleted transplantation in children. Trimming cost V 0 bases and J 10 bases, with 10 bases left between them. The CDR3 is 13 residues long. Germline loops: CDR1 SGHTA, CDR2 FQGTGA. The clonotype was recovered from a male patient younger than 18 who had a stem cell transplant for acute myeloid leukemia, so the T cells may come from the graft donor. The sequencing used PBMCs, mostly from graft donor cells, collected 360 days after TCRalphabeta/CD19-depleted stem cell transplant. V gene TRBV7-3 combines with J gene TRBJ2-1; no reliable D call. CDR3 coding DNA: TGTGCCAGCAGCTTAACACGAGAAAAGGAGCAGTTCTTC. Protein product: CASSLTREKEQFF.